In its sample, the clone carrying this TCR beta chain was seen a few times. Its target is unknown. Generated by immunoSEQ multiplex PCR, the TCRdb table keeps only in-frame clones and is missing some. The profile shows tens of thousands of clones, 70% to 85% of them singletons. Patients with chemo-refractory metastatic non-small-cell lung cancer received focal radiation plus CTLA-4 blockade with ipilimumab. CDR3 size: 15 residues. The junction had 12 bases not matched to a gene; V was cut back by 5 bases and J by 11 bases. The V gene's germline CDR1 is SGHTA and CDR2 FQGNSA. The record originates from a study of radiotherapy plus CTLA-4 blockade in lung cancer. Study background: Disease control was seen in 30% to 35% of patients, objective responses in roughly 19%. Findings of the study overall: Early shifts in blood T cell clones, with interferon-beta, reportedly predicted response best. Blood saw expansion of tumor-derived TCR clones after radiotherapy plus ipilimumab.

The source material was peripheral blood, sampled from a patient treated with radiotherapy plus ipilimumab. The origin of this receptor is a human donor with non-small cell lung cancer who had stable disease on radiotherapy plus ipilimumab. The chain employs TRBV7-2 and TRBJ1-6; 7 bases are shared with TRBD1. The CDR3 loop is CASSAAGTEKTPLHF. The DNA of the CDR3 is TGTGCCAGCAGCGCAGCCGGGACAGAGAAGACACCCCTCCACTTT.